Reported below is one T cell receptor beta chain. Its specificity is not known. Reverse transcribed after extraction, RNA yielded cDNA as the sequencing template. Method: immunoSEQ multiplex PCR; TCRdb's copy keeps in-frame clones and lacks some. This table has 90,000 to 150,000 clones, about half appearing once. Trimming stripped 1 base from V and 4 bases from J, with 11 bases between. This CDR3 is 13 amino acids long. Per germline, CDR1 SQVTM and CDR2 ANQGSEA. This sample is drawn from a study of CD8+ T cells in alopecia areata. General study points: Whereas mice showed it more clearly, TCR sharing across patients was murkier, possibly because of HLA. Clonality in the scalp and expanded CD8+ clones ranked among the top 100 were significantly decreased by tofacitinib.

Treatment meaning: oral pan-JAK inhibitor, 5-10 mg twice daily. This TCR came from a human donor with alopecia areata. Sample: CD4+ T cells sorted from blood, taken at week 4, from a patient treated with tofacitinib. V gene TRBV29-1 combines with J gene TRBJ2-7; the D gene is possibly TRBD2 (6 bases). This CDR3 reads CSVEGRRGYEQYF. The CDR3, as DNA: TGCAGCGTTGAAGGACGGAGGGGATACGAGCAGTACTTC.